This TCR beta chain derives from a study of technical replicates of blood from a handful of donors (dated by TCRdb to the late 2010s). About this clone: Its antigen is not yet known. One base away there is no much larger clone; base qualities are not given.

Preparation of the library involved the immunoSEQ multiplex PCR assay. This immuneACCESS table, as held by TCRdb, lists in-frame sequences with V and J called but not all clones. Of the missing ones, under half trace to an unresolved V gene in checked studies; the others have no known cause. This sample holds 75,000 to 100,000 clones; less than 95% were observed only once. Together, the top ten hold more than 0.35% of the sample. This receptor was taken from a human donor in good health. Sequenced sample: T cells isolated from PBMCs.

The DNA reads as follows: TGTGCCAGCAGTTACTCGGCCAGCTCCTACAATGAGCAGTTCTTC. The encoded protein is CASSYSASSYNEQFF. The rearranged chain carries TRBV6-5 and TRBJ2-1; no D gene can be assigned with confidence. As encoded in the germline V gene, CDR1 is MNHEY while CDR2 is SVGAGI. From cysteine to phenylalanine, the CDR3 is 15 amino acids long. Only CDR3 DNA remains: 45 bases, in frame from the first base. Deletion took 0 bases off V and 0 bases off J, with a span of 6 bases between the germline ends.